This TCR beta chain was recovered during a study of Graves' ophthalmopathy and Graves' hyperthyroidism. CDR1 is SQVTM and CDR2 is ANQGSEA in the germline V gene. The CDR3 has 15 residues. V shed 7 bases, J shed 2 bases, and the junction held 11 bases outside the gene matches. As to this clonotype: Antigen unknown.

Moderate-to-severe activity, with CAS ≥3, NOSPECS ≥4 and duration under 3 months, characterized the donors with ophthalmopathy. RNA served as the template for amplifying TCR beta CDR3 regions. The workflow started with a first-round RT-PCR run with HTBI primers and then moved on to a second-round multiplex PCR. TCRdb recomputed calls from the multiplex PCR reads with MiXCR, one row per CDR3 protein. Of 11,000 to 15,000 distinct CDR3 sequences in the sample, 50% were seen once. General study findings and limits: A 13-signature model separated ophthalmopathy from stable hyperthyroidism, reaching around 88% sensitivity and less than 83% specificity cross-validated.

The clonotype originates from a woman in her twenties or thirties with Graves' ophthalmopathy. This chain links TRBV29-1 with TRBJ2-1, with 7 positions matching TRBD2. Sequencing was done on a sample of peripheral blood. CDR3 loop: CSAPRGGGPYNEQFF. The CDR3 DNA reads TGCAGCGCCCCACGGGGCGGGGGACCCTACAATGAGCAGTTCTTC.